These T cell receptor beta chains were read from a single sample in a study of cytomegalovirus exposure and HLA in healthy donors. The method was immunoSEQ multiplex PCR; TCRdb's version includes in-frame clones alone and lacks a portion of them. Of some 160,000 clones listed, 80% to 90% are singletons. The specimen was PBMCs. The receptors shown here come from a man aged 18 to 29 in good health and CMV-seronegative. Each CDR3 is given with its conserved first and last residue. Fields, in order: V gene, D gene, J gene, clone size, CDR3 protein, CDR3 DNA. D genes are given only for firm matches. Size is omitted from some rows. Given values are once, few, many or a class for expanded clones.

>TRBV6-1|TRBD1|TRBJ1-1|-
CASSEADRGPFVTEAFF
TGTGCCAGCAGTGAGGCGGACAGGGGGCCGTTCGTCACTGAAGCTTTCTTT
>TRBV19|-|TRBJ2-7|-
CASSRDSTYEQYF
TGTGCCAGTAGCCGGGACTCTACCTACGAGCAGTACTTC
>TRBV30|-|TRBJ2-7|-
CAWRQDPSYEQYF
TGTGCCTGGAGACAGGATCCTTCCTACGAGCAGTACTTC
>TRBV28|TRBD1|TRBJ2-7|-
CASSSTGEFSEQYF
TGTGCCAGCAGTTCGACAGGGGAATTCAGCGAGCAGTACTTC
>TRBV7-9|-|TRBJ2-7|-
CASSFRTGGYEQYF
TGTGCCAGCAGCTTTCGGACAGGAGGGTACGAGCAGTACTTC
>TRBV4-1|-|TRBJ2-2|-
CASSWSGAGNTGELFF
TGCGCCAGCAGCTGGTCGGGCGCGGGGAACACCGGGGAGCTGTTTTTT
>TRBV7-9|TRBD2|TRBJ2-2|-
CASSILAGGYAGELFF
TGTGCCAGCAGCATACTAGCGGGAGGGTATGCCGGGGAGCTGTTTTTT
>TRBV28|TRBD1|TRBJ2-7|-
CASQGDSIDEQYF
TGTGCCAGCCAGGGGGATTCGATCGACGAGCAGTACTTC
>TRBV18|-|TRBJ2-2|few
CASSPRGNTGELFF
TGTGCCAGCTCACCAAGGGGAAACACCGGGGAGCTGTTTTTT
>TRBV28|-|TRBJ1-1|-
CASRAWGARTEAFF
TGTGCCAGCCGCGCCTGGGGCGCGAGGACTGAAGCTTTCTTT
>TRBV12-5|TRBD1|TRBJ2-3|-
CASGLGATGDQSTDTQYF
TGTGCTAGTGGTTTGGGCGCGACAGGGGACCAGAGCACAGATACGCAGTATTTT
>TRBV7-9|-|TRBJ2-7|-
CASSLEGLAHEQYF
TGTGCCAGCAGCTTAGAGGGGCTCGCCCACGAGCAGTACTTC
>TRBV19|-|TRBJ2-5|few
CASRQSGLQETQYF
TGTGCCAGTAGACAAAGCGGCCTACAAGAGACCCAGTACTTC
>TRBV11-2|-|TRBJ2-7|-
CASSLEIVYEQYF
TGTGCCAGCAGCTTAGAAATAGTCTACGAGCAGTACTTC
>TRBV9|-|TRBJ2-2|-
CASSVGGQANTGELFF
TGTGCCAGCAGCGTAGGAGGGCAGGCGAACACCGGGGAGCTGTTTTTT
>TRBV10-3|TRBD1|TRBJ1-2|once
CAISERTGANYGYTF
TGTGCCATCAGTGAAAGGACAGGGGCTAACTATGGCTACACCTTC
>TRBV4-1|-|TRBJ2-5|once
CASSIRGFRTQYF
TGCGCCAGCAGCATCAGGGGCTTTCGGACCCAGTACTTC
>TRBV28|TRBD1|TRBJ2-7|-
CASSLAGGLPSYEQYF
TGTGCCAGCAGTTTAGCAGGGGGCTTACCTTCCTACGAGCAGTACTTC
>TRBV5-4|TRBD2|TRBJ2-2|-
CAGTSAGELFF
TGTGCCGGTACTAGCGCCGGGGAGCTGTTTTTT
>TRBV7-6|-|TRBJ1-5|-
CASSSVGHEEPQHF
TGTGCCAGCAGCTCCGTGGGGCATGAGGAGCCCCAGCATTTT